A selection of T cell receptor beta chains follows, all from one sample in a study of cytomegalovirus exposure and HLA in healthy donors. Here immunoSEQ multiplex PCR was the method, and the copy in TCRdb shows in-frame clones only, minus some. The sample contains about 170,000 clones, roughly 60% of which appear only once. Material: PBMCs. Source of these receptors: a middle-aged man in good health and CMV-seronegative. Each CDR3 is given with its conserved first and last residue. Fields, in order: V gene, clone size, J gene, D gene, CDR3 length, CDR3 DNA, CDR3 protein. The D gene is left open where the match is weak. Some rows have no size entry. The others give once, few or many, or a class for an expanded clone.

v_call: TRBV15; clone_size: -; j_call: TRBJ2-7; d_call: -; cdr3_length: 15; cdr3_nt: TGTGCCACCAGCAGAGATCCGGGGGTCGACTACGAGCAGTACTTC; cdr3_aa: CATSRDPGVDYEQYF
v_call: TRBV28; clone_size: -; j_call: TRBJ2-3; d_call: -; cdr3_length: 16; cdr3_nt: TGTGCCAGCAGTTCCCGGACTAAACACCCCACAGATACGCAGTATTTT; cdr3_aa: CASSSRTKHPTDTQYF
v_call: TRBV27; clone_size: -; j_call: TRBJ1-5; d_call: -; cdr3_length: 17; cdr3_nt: TGTGCCAGCACCCCCGGGGGGTTGGGTCATAGCAATCAGCCCCAGCATTTT; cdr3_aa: CASTPGGLGHSNQPQHF
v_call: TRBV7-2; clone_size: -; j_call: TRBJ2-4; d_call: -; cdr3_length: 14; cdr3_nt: TGTGCCAGCAGCCTGGGACAAGAGGCCCGAATTCAGTACTTC; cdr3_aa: CASSLGQEARIQYF
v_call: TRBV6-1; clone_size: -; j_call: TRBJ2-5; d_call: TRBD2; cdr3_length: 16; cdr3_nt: TGTGCCAGCAGTGAAGTGACTAGCGGAGGAGGAGAGACCCAGTACTTC; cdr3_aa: CASSEVTSGGGETQYF
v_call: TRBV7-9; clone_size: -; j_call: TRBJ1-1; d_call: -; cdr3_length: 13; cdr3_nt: TGTGCCAGCAGCTTGATATCGGGGGGTGAAGCTTTCTTT; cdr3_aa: CASSLISGGEAFF
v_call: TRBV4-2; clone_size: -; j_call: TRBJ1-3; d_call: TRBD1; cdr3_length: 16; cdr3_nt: TGTGCCAGCAGCCAAGCCGCCGGACAGGGGGGAAACACCATATATTTT; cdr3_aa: CASSQAAGQGGNTIYF
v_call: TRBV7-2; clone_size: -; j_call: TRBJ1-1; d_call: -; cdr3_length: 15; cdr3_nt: TGTGCCAGCAGCAACAGGGTCGGGTTGAACACTGAAGCTTTCTTT; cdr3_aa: CASSNRVGLNTEAFF
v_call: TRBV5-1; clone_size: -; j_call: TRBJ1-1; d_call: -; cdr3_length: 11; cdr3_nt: TGCGCCAGCAGACAACGACAGGCTGTGTTCTTT; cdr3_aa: CASRQRQAVFF
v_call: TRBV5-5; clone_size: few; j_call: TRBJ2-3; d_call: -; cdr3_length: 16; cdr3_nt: TGTGCCAGCAGCTATCCCCCAGGGATGAGGACAGATACGCAGTATTTT; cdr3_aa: CASSYPPGMRTDTQYF
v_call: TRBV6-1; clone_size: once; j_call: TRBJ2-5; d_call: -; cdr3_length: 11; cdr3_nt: TGTGCCAGCAGCCCCCGAGTGAACCAGTACTTC; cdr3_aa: CASSPRVNQYF
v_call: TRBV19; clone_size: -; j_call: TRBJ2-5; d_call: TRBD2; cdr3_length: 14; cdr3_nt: TGTGCCAGTAGCGTAGCGGGAGGTTGGGAGACCCAGTACTTC; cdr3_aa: CASSVAGGWETQYF
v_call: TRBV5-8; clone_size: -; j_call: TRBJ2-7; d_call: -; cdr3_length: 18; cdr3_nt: TGTGCCAGCAGCGTTCCCCCTAGGCCGGGACTCAGGCGGGGCGAGCAGTACTTC; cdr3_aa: CASSVPPRPGLRRGEQYF
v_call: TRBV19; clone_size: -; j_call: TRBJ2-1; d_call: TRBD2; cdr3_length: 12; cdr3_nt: TGTGCCAGTAGCGGGACTAGCCGTGAGCAGTTCTTC; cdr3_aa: CASSGTSREQFF
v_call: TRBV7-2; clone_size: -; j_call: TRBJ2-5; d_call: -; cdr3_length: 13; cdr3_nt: TGTGCCAGCAGCTTAAGTCTAGGAGAGACCCAGTACTTC; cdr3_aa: CASSLSLGETQYF
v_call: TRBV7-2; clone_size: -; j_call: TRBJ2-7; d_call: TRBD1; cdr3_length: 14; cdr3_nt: TGTGCCAGCAGCCCCCGGGACAGGGGCTACGAGCAGTACTTC; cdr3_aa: CASSPRDRGYEQYF
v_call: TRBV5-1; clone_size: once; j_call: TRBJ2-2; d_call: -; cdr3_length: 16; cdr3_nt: TGCGCCAGCAGCTTGTCCTTTAGTCCCATCACCGGGGAGCTGTTTTTT; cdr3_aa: CASSLSFSPITGELFF